The clone carrying this TCR beta chain was seen more than once but under ten times. V was shortened by 3 bases and J by 7 bases, with 13 bases between the two germline ends. Germline-derived CDR1 and CDR2 are SGDLS and YYNGEE. This CDR3 is 13 amino acids long. Both iRepertoire HTBI primers and Arm-PCR of CDR3 regions were used to build the TCR beta libraries. TCRdb re-analysed the multiplex PCR reads in MiXCR, keeping a single row per CDR3 protein. The repertoire holds more than 300,000 distinct CDR3 sequences, with about 23% as singletons. Described time point: persistent/refractory GD, antithyroid drugs over 5 years with positive TRAb. PBMC-extracted RNA yielded the TCR library. The record originates from a study of regulatory T cells in long-lasting Graves disease.

Sequencing used peripheral blood mononuclear cells (PBMCs), obtained when the disease was refractory, from a patient treated with antithyroid drugs. This sequence was found in a middle-aged woman with Graves disease. The chain links TRBV9 to TRBJ1-2, with no clear D. DNA of the CDR3: TGTGCCAGCAGCGCGACACCCTTGGGTGGCTACACCTTC. Its protein is CASSATPLGGYTF. The whole variable domain, filled in from reference TRBV9 and TRBJ1-2, reads DSGVTQTPKHLITATGQRVTLRCSPRSGDLSVYWYQQSLDQGLQFLIQYYNGEERAKGNILERFSAQQFPDLHSELNLSSLELGDSALYFCASSATPLGGYTFGSGTRLTVV.